Given below is one T cell receptor (beta chain) in context. The data are from a study of T cell changes during pregnancy in multiple sclerosis. The CDR3 runs 15 residues. Germline-derived CDR1 and CDR2 are LNHDA and SQIVND (reference sequence). After removal of 1 base from V and 5 bases from J, the junction contained 5 bases not matched to a gene. Produced via immunoSEQ multiplex PCR; TCRdb's table is partial and in-frame only. The sample includes approximately 41,000 clones, less than 95% of them seen just once. The TCR originated in a female donor with multiple sclerosis, enrolled in a pregnancy study. The sequencing here drew on CD8+ T cells from peripheral blood mononuclear cells, taken in the first trimester of pregnancy. This chain connects TRBV19 to TRBJ2-1; 7 bases match TRBD2. Here the CDR3 reads CASSIAGGSHNEQFF. The CDR3 nucleotides are TGTGCCAGTAGTATAGCTGGCGGGAGCCACAATGAGCAGTTCTTC.